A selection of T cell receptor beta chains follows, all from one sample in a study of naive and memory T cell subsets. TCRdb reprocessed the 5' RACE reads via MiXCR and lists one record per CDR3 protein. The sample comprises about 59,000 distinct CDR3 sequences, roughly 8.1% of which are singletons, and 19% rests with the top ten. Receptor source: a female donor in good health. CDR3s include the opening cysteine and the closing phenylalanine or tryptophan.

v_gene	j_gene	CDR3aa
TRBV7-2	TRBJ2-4	CASSLDGGPRYIQYF
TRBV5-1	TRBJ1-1	CASSLGGGRQTNTEAFF
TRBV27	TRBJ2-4	CASTRTGVKNIQYF
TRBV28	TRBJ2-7	CASNPREFDYEQYF
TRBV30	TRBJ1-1	CAWRNSDRAATEAFF
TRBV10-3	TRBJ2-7	CAISDILGYEQYF
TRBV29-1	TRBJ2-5	CSAERDQETQYF
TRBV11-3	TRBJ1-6	CATQDRDNSPLHF
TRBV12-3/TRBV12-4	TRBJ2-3	CASSFATDTQYF
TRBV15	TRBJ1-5	CATSRDQGIQPQHF
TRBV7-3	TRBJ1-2	CASSKAPGGAGGYTF
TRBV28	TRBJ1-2	CASSFRGTGAYGYTF
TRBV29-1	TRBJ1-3	CSAGGDFGNTIYF
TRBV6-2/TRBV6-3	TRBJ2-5	CASSSQGPKETQYF
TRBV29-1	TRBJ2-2	CTALYTGELFF
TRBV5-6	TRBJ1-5	CASSLVAGAEPQHF
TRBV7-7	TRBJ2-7	CASSLGTGGFYEQYF
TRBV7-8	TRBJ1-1	CASSKGQTRTEAFF
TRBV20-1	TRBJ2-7	CSARALQGADYEQYF
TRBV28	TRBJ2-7	CASSSPSAGKIREQYF